The rows below give T cell receptor beta chains drawn from one sample of a study of blood T cell repertoires in COVID-19. Profiled with immunoSEQ multiplex PCR; TCRdb holds only in-frame clones, not every one. The profile covers approximately 150,000 clones, with about 80% appearing a single time and 9.5% to 13% taken by the ten largest. The sample consisted of peripheral blood. The origin of the receptors is a man in his sixties or seventies with active or convalescent COVID-19. CDR3s include the opening cysteine and the closing phenylalanine or tryptophan. D genes are given only for firm matches. Some rows mark clone size as missing; the rest say once, few, many or name a class of expanded clone.

J	size	V	D	DNA	CDR3
TRBJ2-7	NA	TRBV5-8	TRBD2	TGTGCCAGCAGCCAGGGACTAGCGCCATCCTACGAGCAGTACTTC	CASSQGLAPSYEQYF
TRBJ2-3	NA	TRBV7-2	NA	TGTGCCAGCAGCCTACAGGGCCCAGGGGCAGATACGCAGTATTTT	CASSLQGPGADTQYF
TRBJ2-7	once	TRBV5-1	TRBD2	TGCGCCAGCAGCTTGGGTTTGCGGGAGTACTACGAGCAGTACTTC	CASSLGLREYYEQYF
TRBJ1-5	NA	TRBV7-8	NA	TGTGCCAGCAGCTTAGTAGTCAATCAGCCCCAGCATTTT	CASSLVVNQPQHF
TRBJ1-3	few	TRBV6-5	NA	TGTGCCAGCACAAACCCGGACAGCTCTGGAAACACCATATATTTT	CASTNPDSSGNTIYF
TRBJ2-5	NA	TRBV6-1	TRBD2	TGTGCCAGCAGCCATAGCGGGGGGGCGGGAGAGACCCAGTACTTC	CASSHSGGAGETQYF
TRBJ2-4	few	TRBV13	TRBD1	TGTGCCAGCAGCTCCAGGACAGGGCTAGCCAAAAACATTCAGTACTTC	CASSSRTGLAKNIQYF
TRBJ2-5	few	TRBV6-6	TRBD1	TGTGCCAGCAGTTACCCGGCCGGACAGGGAGAGACCCAGTACTTC	CASSYPAGQGETQYF
TRBJ1-4	NA	TRBV19	NA	TGTGCCAGTAGTGAACACCCGACGATAGGGGTTGAAAAACTGTTTTTT	CASSEHPTIGVEKLFF
TRBJ2-3	NA	TRBV27	TRBD2	TGTGCCAGCAGCGATTGGGGACTAGCGGCCACAGATACGCAGTATTTT	CASSDWGLAATDTQYF
TRBJ2-1	NA	TRBV24-1	TRBD2	TGTGCCACCAGTGGAAGACTAGCGAACAATGAGCAGTTCTTC	CATSGRLANNEQFF
TRBJ1-2	NA	TRBV15	NA	TGTGCCACCAGCAGCGACGCCCGTGGGGCGAACTATGGCTACACCTTC	CATSSDARGANYGYTF
TRBJ2-2	NA	TRBV7-9	NA	TGTGCCAGCAGTCTAAACTGGGCCAGTCCCGGGGAGCTGTTTTTT	CASSLNWASPGELFF
TRBJ1-5	many	TRBV5-1	NA	TGCGCCAGCAGCTTGGCGGGTAATCAGCCCCAGCATTTT	CASSLAGNQPQHF
TRBJ2-6	NA	TRBV27	NA	TGTGCCAGCAGTATCTACAGGGCTGGGGCCAACGTCCTGACTTTC	CASSIYRAGANVLTF
TRBJ2-1	NA	TRBV7-6	NA	TGTGCCAGCAGTTACGAGATCCACAGGATCAATGAGCAGTTCTTC	CASSYEIHRINEQFF
TRBJ1-1	NA	TRBV29-1	NA	TGCAGCACCCGACAGCAGCTAAACACTGAAGCTTTCTTT	CSTRQQLNTEAFF
TRBJ2-7	NA	TRBV19	TRBD1	TGTGCCAGTAGTATGTCAGGGGGCTACGAGCAGTACTTC	CASSMSGGYEQYF
TRBJ1-1	NA	TRBV18	NA	TGTGCCAGCTCACCTGTAGGGGGCACTGAAGCTTTCTTT	CASSPVGGTEAFF
TRBJ2-5	NA	TRBV12-3/TRBV12-4	TRBD2	TGTGCCAGCGGCCTAGCGGGGGCAGAGACCCAGTACTTC	CASGLAGAETQYF
TRBJ1-4	NA	TRBV7-9	NA	TGTGCCAGCAGCTTGGCGTGGCAGGGTCGCGAAAAACTGTTTTTT	CASSLAWQGREKLFF
TRBJ1-1	NA	TRBV18	TRBD1	TGTGCCAGCTCACCCCGGACAGGGACCCTCACTGAAGCTTTCTTT	CASSPRTGTLTEAFF
TRBJ2-2	once	TRBV6-1	NA	TGTGCCAGCAGTGAAGCTCTCAGGGGCAACACCGGGGAGCTGTTTTTT	CASSEALRGNTGELFF
TRBJ1-1	few	TRBV29-1	TRBD1	TGCAGCGTTCTGGACAGGTATGGGAACACTGAAGCTTTCTTT	CSVLDRYGNTEAFF
TRBJ1-4	once	TRBV5-1	NA	TGCGCCAGCTGCTTGATGGGAGTAAATGAAAAACTGTTTTTT	CASCLMGVNEKLFF
TRBJ2-3	few	TRBV9	NA	TGTGCCAGCAGCGAAACGACTAACACAGATACGCAGTATTTT	CASSETTNTDTQYF
TRBJ2-7	NA	TRBV27	NA	TGTGCCAGCAGTTTATCCCCGAGGTCCACCTACGAGCAGTACTTC	CASSLSPRSTYEQYF